The 32 T cell receptor beta chains below all came from one sample that was sequenced in a study of Ad26.COV2.S vaccination and SARS-CoV-2 variants. The treatment here: approximately 18 received Ad26.COV2.S at low or high dose, single or two shots; about five received placebo; per-sample allocation not given. It was on day 63 after the first vaccine or placebo injection that samples were taken. Sequenced by immunoSEQ multiplex PCR; TCRdb stores in-frame clones only, minus some. The repertoire consists of under 550,000 clones, with roughly 90% occurring once and the leading ten covering approximately 4%. Sample: peripheral blood, taken in a trial of Ad26.COV2.S vaccine versus placebo. The receptors derive from a person between 18 and 59 years old who received the Ad26.COV2.S COVID-19 vaccine or a placebo.

The genes are TRBV7-8 and TRBJ2-2, with a tentative D call TRBD2 (6 bases). Trimming stripped 3 bases from V and 4 bases from J, with 12 bases between. The germline gives CDR1 SGHVS, CDR2 FQNEAQ. The CDR3 contains 15 residues. The CDR3 loop reads CASSFRGTVTGELFF. The CDR3 DNA reads TGTGCCAGCAGCTTCCGCGGGACTGTCACCGGGGAGCTGTTTTTT.

The chain is built from TRBV7-3 and TRBJ2-3; possibly TRBD1 for D (6 bases). Germline V gives CDR1 SGHTA, CDR2 FQGTGA. The CDR3 has 13 amino acids. V lost 5 bases and J 15 bases, leaving 21 bases between the germline ends. The CDR3 DNA sequence: TGTGCCAGCAGCACAAACCGGGACACACGAACCTATTTT. This gives the protein CASSTNRDTRTYF.

V gene TRBV7-8 combines with J gene TRBJ2-6; D is undetermined. Germline lookup yields CDR1 SGHVS and CDR2 FQNEAQ. Trimming pared 4 bases from V and 0 bases from J, leaving 13 bases between. The CDR3 extends over 17 amino acids. The CDR3 is CASSWAEYSSGANVLTF. CDR3 DNA: TGTGCCAGCAGCTGGGCGGAGTACTCCTCTGGGGCCAACGTCCTGACTTTC.

The CDR3 here is CASSLGLAAKNIQYF. The CDR3 bases are TGCGCCAGCAGCTTGGGACTAGCGGCCAAAAACATTCAGTACTTC. The chain has TRBV5-1 and TRBJ2-4, with 8 bases lining up with TRBD2. The CDR3 is made up of 15 amino acids. Germline CDR1 and CDR2: SGHRS and YFSETQ. The trim removed 0 bases at V and 1 base at J, leaving 0 bases unmatched.

This chain connects TRBV3-1 (or the pseudogene TRBV3-2) to TRBJ2-2; TRBD2 matches at 7 bases. Unmatched junction bases numbered 1, after V lost 4 bases and J lost 2 bases. The CDR3 is 14 amino acids. Germline V lookup: CDR1 LGHDT, CDR2 YNNKEL (reference sequence). The CDR3 region has the DNA TGTGCCAGCAGCCGGACTAGTAACACCGGGGAGCTGTTTTTT. It yields the protein CASSRTSNTGELFF.

This sequence joins TRBV15 and TRBJ2-5, with D unclear. CDR1 is LNHNV, CDR2 YYDKDF, per germline (reference sequence). This CDR3 has 16 residues. The V and J ends lost 0 bases and 2 bases respectively, with 13 bases between them. CDR3 loop: CATSRDLGSYQETQYF. CDR3 in DNA: TGTGCCACCAGCAGAGATCTTGGCAGCTATCAAGAGACCCAGTACTTC.

The rearrangement joins TRBV11-3 to TRBJ2-7, with 8 positions matching TRBD1. In germline, CDR1 is SGHNT, CDR2 YENEEA. The CDR3 totals 14 residues. The V and J ends lost 5 bases and 5 bases, in that order; junction bases with no gene match: 8. CDR3 nucleotides: TGTGCCAGCAGCCTACACAGGGGGGCTGACGAGCAGTACTTC. As protein: CASSLHRGADEQYF. Variable domain in full (rest from reference TRBV11-3 and TRBJ2-7): EAGVVQSPRYKIIEKKQPVAFWCNPISGHNTLYWYLQNLGQGPELLIRYENEEAVDDSQLPKDRFSAERLKGVDSTLKIQPAELGDSAVYLCASSLHRGADEQYFGPGTRLTVT.

This chain uses TRBV28 with TRBJ1-5, with TRBD1 matching over 9 bases. The CDR3 extends over 15 amino acids. Trimming removed 2 bases from V and 4 bases from J; junction bases left unmatched: 3. Germline assignment: CDR1 MDHEN and CDR2 SYDVKM. The CDR3: CASSLPGQGNQPQHF. CDR3 nucleotide sequence: TGTGCCAGCAGTTTACCCGGACAGGGGAATCAGCCCCAGCATTTT. Using reference TRBV28 and TRBJ1-5 for the parts outside the CDR3, the full variable domain is DVKVTQSSRYLVKRTGEKVFLECVQDMDHENMFWYRQDPGLGLRLIYFSYDVKMKEKGDIPEGYSVSREKKERFSLILESASTNQTSMYLCASSLPGQGNQPQHFGDGTRLSIL.

The V gene is TRBV10-3, the J gene TRBJ2-3; 10 nucleotides align to TRBD2. Trimming at V came to 11 bases and at J to 2 bases, leaving 10 bases not matched to a gene. In germline, CDR1 is ENHRY, CDR2 SYGVKD. This CDR3 comprises 15 residues. CDR3 nucleotides: TGTGCCTCACATAAAGCGGGGGGGGACACAGATACGCAGTATTTT. Translation: CASHKAGGDTDTQYF.

The J gene is TRBJ1-2, the V gene TRBV4-1, with 7 bases matching TRBD1. CDR3 length: 13 amino acids. Germline lookup yields CDR1 MGHRA and CDR2 YSYEKL. With 2 bases clipped from V and 8 bases from J, the junction kept 5 bases outside the gene matches. The CDR3 region has the DNA TGCGCCAGCAGCCAACCCCAGGGGGACGGCTACACCTTC. Amino acid sequence: CASSQPQGDGYTF.

A single count supports this clone. The V gene is TRBV12-3 or TRBV12-4, the J gene TRBJ1-5; D is possibly TRBD1 (6 bases). The CDR3 runs 13 residues. Trimming removed 2 bases from V and 7 bases from J, with 9 bases in between. The CDR3 nucleotides read TGTGCCAGCAGTTTAAGGGGGGCCCAGCCCCAGCATTTT. Its protein is CASSLRGAQPQHF.

The genes are TRBV6-5 and TRBJ1-1, with 11 bases identical to TRBD1. CDR1 and CDR2 (germline): MNHEY, SVGAGI. The CDR3 extends over 14 amino acids. V was clipped by 6 bases and J by 5 bases; unmatched bases: 5. The CDR3 DNA follows: TGTGCCAGCAGCCAGGACAGGGGGCATACTGAAGCTTTCTTT. Translation gives CASSQDRGHTEAFF.

The rearrangement uses TRBV7-2 and TRBJ2-7; D possibly corresponds to TRBD2 (5 bases). Trimming shortened V by 5 bases and J by 2 bases, and 10 bases separated the two germline ends. The CDR3 covers 13 residues. Per the germline V gene, CDR1 is SGHTA and CDR2 is FQGNSA. In DNA form, the CDR3 reads TGTGCCAGCAGCCCCGGGATCCCCTACGAGCAGTACTTC. Translating gives CASSPGIPYEQYF.

Turning to this clone: The sample has other DNA sequences that encode this CDR3 too. The CDR3 loop reads CAWSEGTGGQPQHF. In DNA, the CDR3 is TGTGCCTGGAGTGAGGGGACAGGGGGTCAGCCCCAGCATTTT. The chain has TRBV30 and TRBJ1-5; 11 bases are a match to TRBD1. This CDR3 contains 14 residues. Per the germline V gene, CDR1 is GTSNPN and CDR2 is SVGIG (reference sequence). Unmatched junction bases numbered 2, after V lost 1 base and J lost 6 bases.

This chain's CDR3 is CASTWGGSSNQPQHF. DNA for the CDR3: TGTGCCAGCACCTGGGGGGGAAGTAGCAATCAGCCCCAGCATTTT. The chain carries TRBV5-6 and TRBJ1-5; a weak D match, TRBD1 (5 bases). The CDR3 extends over 15 amino acids. V was cut by 6 bases and J by 0 bases, with 13 bases left in between. Germline CDR1 reads SGHDT; CDR2 reads YYEEEE.

The J gene is TRBJ2-2, the V gene TRBV7-9; 7 bases align to TRBD1. V lost 4 bases to trimming and J lost 3 bases; unmatched junction nucleotides: 11. Germline CDR1 and CDR2: SEHNR and FQNEAQ (reference sequence). The CDR3 has 17 residues. The CDR3 sequence is CASSSGKRGRDTGELFF. The DNA for the CDR3 is TGTGCCAGCAGCTCAGGAAAAAGGGGGCGTGACACCGGGGAGCTGTTTTTT.

CDR3 residues: CASSVFSNTGELFF. As DNA, the CDR3 is TGTGCCAGCAGCGTGTTCAGTAACACCGGGGAGCTGTTTTTT. The chain employs TRBV9 and TRBJ2-2; D not resolved. The CDR3 runs to 14 residues. V lost 2 bases to trimming and J lost 2 bases, with 7 bases between them. The germline CDR1 and CDR2 sequences are SGDLS and YYNGEE. Together with reference TRBV9 and TRBJ2-2, the CDR3 gives the full variable domain: DSGVTQTPKHLITATGQRVTLRCSPRSGDLSVYWYQQSLDQGLQFLIQYYNGEERAKGNILERFSAQQFPDLHSELNLSSLELGDSALYFCASSVFSNTGELFFGEGSRLTVL.

V is TRBV19 and J is TRBJ1-3, with D unresolved. Germline V gene sequence: CDR1 LNHDA, CDR2 SQIVND (reference sequence). Between the trimmed V and J ends, which lost 10 bases and 0 bases, there was a span of 22 bases. The CDR3 runs 17 residues. The CDR3 nucleotides read TGTGCCACCCAATCGCCGGGGAGGGCCTACTCTGGAAACACCATATATTTT. Protein sequence: CATQSPGRAYSGNTIYF.

The rearrangement uses TRBV6-2 or TRBV6-3 and TRBJ1-2; TRBD1 might be the D (5 bases). Germline V gene sequence: CDR1 MNHEY, CDR2 SVGEGT. Deletions cut 5 bases from V and 4 bases from J, with 14 bases between. The CDR3 spans 14 residues. CDR3: CASSDPGLRYGYTF. CDR3 coding DNA: TGTGCCAGCAGTGACCCGGGACTCCGCTATGGCTACACCTTC.

The rearrangement joins TRBV6-1 to TRBJ2-5, with 8 bases lining up with TRBD1. The CDR3 has 15 amino acids. In germline, CDR1 is MNHNS, CDR2 SASEGT. J gave up 5 bases and V 1 base, and 6 bases lay outside the gene matches. This chain's CDR3 is CASSEVDRAVETQYF. In DNA form, the CDR3 reads TGTGCCAGCAGTGAAGTGGACAGGGCGGTGGAGACCCAGTACTTC.

The CDR3 protein is CATSSEGTGIAKNIQYF. CDR3 DNA: TGTGCCACCAGCAGCGAAGGGACAGGGATAGCCAAAAACATTCAGTACTTC. The chain uses TRBV15 and TRBJ2-4; 9 bases are a match to TRBD1. CDR1 is LNHNV and CDR2 is YYDKDF in the germline V gene (reference sequence). V was clipped by 3 bases and J by 0 bases; unmatched bases: 6. This CDR3 is 17 amino acids long.

V usage is TRBV5-1 and J usage is TRBJ2-3; D unresolved. CDR1 and CDR2 (germline): SGHRS, YFSETQ. The CDR3 consists of 15 residues. V dropped 1 base and J dropped 1 base, with 10 bases sitting between them. CDR3 residues: CASSLTPRGTDTQYF. As DNA, the CDR3 is TGCGCCAGCAGCTTGACCCCCCGGGGCACAGATACGCAGTATTTT.

V usage is TRBV18 and J usage is TRBJ2-7; D is possibly TRBD1 (5 bases). The CDR3 consists of 14 residues. Germline lookup yields CDR1 KGHSH and CDR2 LQKENI. Deletions cut 3 bases from V and 2 bases from J, with 11 bases between. This CDR3 reads CASSPQGQTYEQYF. In nucleotides, the CDR3 is TGTGCCAGCTCACCCCAAGGACAAACCTACGAGCAGTACTTC.

V usage is TRBV11-2 and J usage is TRBJ2-7, with D perhaps TRBD2 (6 bases). Germline values: CDR1 SGHAT, CDR2 FQNNGV. The CDR3 contains 14 residues. Trimming pared 3 bases from V and 1 base from J, leaving 10 bases between. The CDR3 region has the DNA TGTGCCAGCAGCTTGAGCGGGTGGTCCTACGAGCAGTACTTC. Translated, it gives CASSLSGWSYEQYF.

The J gene is TRBJ2-1, the V gene TRBV6-4; tentatively, D is TRBD2 (6 bases). The CDR3 is made up of 15 amino acids. In germline, CDR1 is MRHNA, CDR2 SNTAGT. V was trimmed by 5 bases and J by 1 base, leaving 12 bases between them. The CDR3 DNA follows: TGTGCCAGCAGTCCGATTGGGGGGTCCTACAATGAGCAGTTCTTC. As protein: CASSPIGGSYNEQFF.

The chain is built from TRBV5-1 and TRBJ1-1, with 7 bases that match TRBD1. The CDR3 sequence is 14 residues long. V shed 8 bases, J shed 2 bases, and the junction held 9 bases outside the gene matches. Germline CDR1 and CDR2: SGHRS and YFSETQ. CDR3 coding DNA: TGCGCCAGTCGGGGAGGGGACAGAAACACTGAAGCTTTCTTT. Encoded protein: CASRGGDRNTEAFF.

CDR3 DNA sequence: TGTGCCACCGGGACGGGTAACTATGGCTACACCTTC. The encoded protein is CATGTGNYGYTF. The rearrangement links TRBV15 to TRBJ1-2; a possible D gene is TRBD1 (5 bases). V dropped 8 bases and J dropped 1 base, with 8 bases sitting between them. The CDR3 has 12 amino acids. In germline, CDR1 is LNHNV, CDR2 YYDKDF (reference sequence).

This sequence joins TRBV5-1 and TRBJ2-3; D unresolved. The CDR3 consists of 14 residues. The germline V and J ends were trimmed by 1 base and 2 bases, with 8 bases remaining between them. Germline CDR1 SGHRS, CDR2 YFSETQ. The CDR3: CASSLWRNTDTQYF. The CDR3 coding sequence is TGCGCCAGCAGCTTGTGGAGAAACACAGATACGCAGTATTTT.

This clone occurred once. The chain is built from TRBV7-2 and TRBJ2-4; either TRBD1 or TRBD2 may fit D (5 bases each). CDR1 and CDR2 from the germline V gene are SGHTA and FQGNSA. The CDR3 loop spans 14 amino acids. V shed 1 base and J shed 1 base, with 5 bases lying between them. The CDR3 DNA follows: TGTGCCAGCAGCTTAGGGGGGGCCAAAAACATTCAGTACTTC. Protein: CASSLGGAKNIQYF.

The chain employs TRBV10-3 and TRBJ1-5; D is undetermined. In germline, CDR1 is ENHRY, CDR2 SYGVKD. The V gene lost 5 bases and the J gene lost 0 bases, with 20 bases spanning the gap. This CDR3 has 18 residues. Written as DNA, the CDR3 is TGTGCCATCAGTCCCGGCTGGCAGCGAAACTATAGCAATCAGCCCCAGCATTTT. Its translation is CAISPGWQRNYSNQPQHF.

J is TRBJ1-2 and V is TRBV9; no reliable D call. Between the trimmed V and J ends, which lost 3 bases and 6 bases, there was a span of 15 bases. The CDR3 has 14 residues. Germline lookup yields CDR1 SGDLS and CDR2 YYNGEE. CDR3 in amino acids: CASSGSSDWNGYTF. The CDR3 bases are TGTGCCAGCAGCGGCTCGTCAGACTGGAATGGCTACACCTTC.

V and J are TRBV15 and TRBJ2-5; D is undetermined. The CDR3 contains 13 residues. Germline CDR1 reads LNHNV; CDR2 reads YYDKDF (reference sequence). V lost 1 base, J lost 5 bases, and 8 bases lay in between. CDR3 in amino acids: CATSRVPDETQYF. Written as DNA, the CDR3 is TGTGCCACCAGCAGAGTCCCCGACGAGACCCAGTACTTC.